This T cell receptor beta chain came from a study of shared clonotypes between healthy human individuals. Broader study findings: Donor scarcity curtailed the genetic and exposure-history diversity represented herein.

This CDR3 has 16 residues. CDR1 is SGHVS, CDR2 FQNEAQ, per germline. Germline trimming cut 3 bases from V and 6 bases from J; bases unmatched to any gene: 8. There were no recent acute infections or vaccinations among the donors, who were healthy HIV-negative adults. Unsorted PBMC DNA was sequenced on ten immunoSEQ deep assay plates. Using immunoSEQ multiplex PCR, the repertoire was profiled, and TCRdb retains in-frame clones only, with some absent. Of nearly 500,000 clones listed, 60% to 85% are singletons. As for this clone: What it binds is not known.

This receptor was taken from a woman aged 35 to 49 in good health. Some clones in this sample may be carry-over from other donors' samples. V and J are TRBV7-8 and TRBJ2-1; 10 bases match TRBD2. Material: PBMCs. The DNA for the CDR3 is TGTGCCAGCAGCTTCTCGAGGACTAGCGGTGGCAATGAGCAGTTCTTC. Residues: CASSFSRTSGGNEQFF.